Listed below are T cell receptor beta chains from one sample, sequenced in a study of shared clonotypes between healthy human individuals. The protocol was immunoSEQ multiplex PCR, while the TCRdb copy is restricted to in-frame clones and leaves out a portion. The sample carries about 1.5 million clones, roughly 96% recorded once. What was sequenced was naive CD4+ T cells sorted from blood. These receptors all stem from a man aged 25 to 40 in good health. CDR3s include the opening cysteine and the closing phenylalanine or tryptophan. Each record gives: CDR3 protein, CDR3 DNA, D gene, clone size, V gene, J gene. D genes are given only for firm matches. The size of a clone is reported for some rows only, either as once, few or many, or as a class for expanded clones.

CDR3aa: CASSQGQGIGGYTF
CDR3nt: TGTGCCAGCAGCCAGGGACAGGGGATTGGCGGCTACACCTTC
d_gene: TRBD1
abundance: NA
v_gene: TRBV5-6
j_gene: TRBJ1-2

CDR3aa: CASRGTGGYYGYTF
CDR3nt: TGTGCCAGCAGGGGGACAGGGGGATACTATGGCTACACCTTC
d_gene: TRBD1
abundance: NA
v_gene: TRBV28
j_gene: TRBJ1-2

CDR3aa: CASSLAGFTDTQYF
CDR3nt: TGCGCCAGCAGCTTGGCGGGATTCACAGATACGCAGTATTTT
d_gene: NA
abundance: NA
v_gene: TRBV5-1
j_gene: TRBJ2-3

CDR3aa: CASNSGAWAEDNEQFF
CDR3nt: TGTGCCAGCAATTCCGGCGCCTGGGCGGAGGACAATGAGCAGTTCTTC
d_gene: NA
abundance: NA
v_gene: TRBV27
j_gene: TRBJ2-1

CDR3aa: CASSPPGGAGGYTF
CDR3nt: TGTGCCAGCAGTCCCCCAGGGGGCGCGGGTGGCTACACCTTC
d_gene: TRBD1
abundance: NA
v_gene: TRBV27
j_gene: TRBJ1-2

CDR3aa: CASSPARAGEQFF
CDR3nt: TGTGCCAGCAGCCCCGCCAGGGCGGGCGAGCAGTTCTTC
d_gene: NA
abundance: once
v_gene: TRBV11-2
j_gene: TRBJ2-1

CDR3aa: CASSRAGGPGDTQYF
CDR3nt: TGTGCCAGCAGCCGAGCGGGAGGGCCCGGAGATACGCAGTATTTT
d_gene: TRBD2
abundance: NA
v_gene: TRBV2
j_gene: TRBJ2-3

CDR3aa: CASTLGASGSPQFF
CDR3nt: TGTGCCAGCACCCTAGGGGCTAGCGGGTCCCCGCAGTTCTTC
d_gene: TRBD2
abundance: NA
v_gene: TRBV2
j_gene: TRBJ2-1

CDR3aa: CASRQLSQAANTGELFF
CDR3nt: TGCGCCAGCCGCCAGCTCAGTCAAGCGGCGAACACCGGGGAGCTGTTTTTT
d_gene: NA
abundance: few
v_gene: TRBV5-1
j_gene: TRBJ2-2

CDR3aa: CASSLGLRDTQYF
CDR3nt: TGCGCCAGCAGCTTGGGGTTGCGGGATACGCAGTATTTT
d_gene: NA
abundance: NA
v_gene: TRBV5-1
j_gene: TRBJ2-3

CDR3aa: CASSSGQGEKLFF
CDR3nt: TGTGCCAGCAGCTCCGGACAGGGAGAAAAACTGTTTTTT
d_gene: TRBD1
abundance: NA
v_gene: TRBV7-3
j_gene: TRBJ1-4

CDR3aa: CASSQDGKFYEQYF
CDR3nt: TGCGCCAGCAGCCAAGATGGCAAATTCTACGAGCAGTACTTC
d_gene: NA
abundance: NA
v_gene: TRBV4-1
j_gene: TRBJ2-7

CDR3aa: CATSNTGELFF
CDR3nt: TGCGCCACCTCGAACACCGGGGAGCTGTTTTTT
d_gene: NA
abundance: NA
v_gene: TRBV5-1
j_gene: TRBJ2-2

CDR3aa: CASSEPTATSGANVLTF
CDR3nt: TGTGCCAGCAGTGAACCGACAGCCACCTCTGGGGCCAACGTCCTGACTTTC
d_gene: NA
abundance: NA
v_gene: TRBV6-1
j_gene: TRBJ2-6

CDR3aa: CASSLAIGRDTQYF
CDR3nt: TGTGCCAGCAGCTTAGCGATTGGTCGAGATACGCAGTATTTT
d_gene: NA
abundance: NA
v_gene: TRBV7-2
j_gene: TRBJ2-3

CDR3aa: CASSVTGSRLAVRQFF
CDR3nt: TGCGCCAGCAGCGTGACAGGCTCCCGACTAGCGGTGAGGCAGTTCTTC
d_gene: TRBD2
abundance: NA
v_gene: TRBV5-1
j_gene: TRBJ2-1

CDR3aa: CASSSRGSGTLNYEQFF
CDR3nt: TGTGCCAGCAGCTCGCGGGGCTCCGGGACCCTCAACTATGAGCAGTTCTTC
d_gene: NA
abundance: NA
v_gene: TRBV7-3
j_gene: TRBJ2-1

CDR3aa: CASSPRGQGRPSYEQYF
CDR3nt: TGTGCCAGCAGCCCGAGGGGACAGGGTAGGCCCTCCTACGAGCAGTACTTC
d_gene: TRBD1
abundance: NA
v_gene: TRBV7-9
j_gene: TRBJ2-7

CDR3aa: CASSFLPGQGVYEQYF
CDR3nt: TGTGCCAGCAGCTTCCTGCCGGGACAGGGGGTTTACGAGCAGTACTTC
d_gene: TRBD1
abundance: NA
v_gene: TRBV14
j_gene: TRBJ2-7

CDR3aa: CAGASDSTDTQYF
CDR3nt: TGTGCCGGAGCTAGCGACAGCACAGATACGCAGTATTTT
d_gene: NA
abundance: NA
v_gene: TRBV30
j_gene: TRBJ2-3

CDR3aa: CASSPWTSFTDTQYF
CDR3nt: TGCGCCAGCAGCCCCTGGACTTCTTTCACAGATACGCAGTATTTT
d_gene: NA
abundance: once
v_gene: TRBV5-1
j_gene: TRBJ2-3

CDR3aa: CASSLGRGEIRETQYF
CDR3nt: TGTGCCAGCAGCTTGGGTAGGGGCGAGATTAGAGAGACCCAGTACTTC
d_gene: NA
abundance: NA
v_gene: TRBV5-4
j_gene: TRBJ2-5

CDR3aa: CASNSPLNTGELFF
CDR3nt: TGTGCCAGCAACAGCCCGCTTAACACCGGGGAGCTGTTTTTT
d_gene: NA
abundance: NA
v_gene: TRBV9
j_gene: TRBJ2-2

CDR3aa: CASVVGRVTEAFF
CDR3nt: TGTGCCAGCGTTGTAGGCAGGGTCACTGAAGCTTTCTTT
d_gene: NA
abundance: NA
v_gene: TRBV13
j_gene: TRBJ1-1

CDR3aa: CASSSDRSYEQYF
CDR3nt: TGTGCCAGCAGTTCCGACAGATCCTACGAGCAGTACTTC
d_gene: NA
abundance: NA
v_gene: TRBV6-5
j_gene: TRBJ2-7

CDR3aa: CASSLEGAEAFF
CDR3nt: TGCGCCAGCAGCTTGGAGGGCGCTGAAGCTTTCTTT
d_gene: NA
abundance: NA
v_gene: TRBV5-1
j_gene: TRBJ1-1

CDR3aa: CASSPGQMIRTQYF
CDR3nt: TGTGCCAGCAGCCCGGGACAGATGATTAGGACCCAGTACTTC
d_gene: TRBD1
abundance: NA
v_gene: TRBV5-5
j_gene: TRBJ2-5